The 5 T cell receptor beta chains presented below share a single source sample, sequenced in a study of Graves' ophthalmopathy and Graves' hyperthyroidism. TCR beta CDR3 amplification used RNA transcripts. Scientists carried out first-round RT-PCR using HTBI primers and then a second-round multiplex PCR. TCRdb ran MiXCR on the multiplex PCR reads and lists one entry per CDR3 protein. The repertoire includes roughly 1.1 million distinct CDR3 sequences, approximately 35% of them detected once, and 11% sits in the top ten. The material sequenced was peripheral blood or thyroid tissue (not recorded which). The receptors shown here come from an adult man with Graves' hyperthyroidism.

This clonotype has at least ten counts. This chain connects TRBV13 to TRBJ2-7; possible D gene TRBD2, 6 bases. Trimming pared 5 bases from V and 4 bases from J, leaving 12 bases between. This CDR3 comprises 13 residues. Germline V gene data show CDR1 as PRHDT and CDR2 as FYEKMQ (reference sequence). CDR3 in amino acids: CASSRDGGYEQYF. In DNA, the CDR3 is TGTGCCAGCAGCCGGGACGGGGGTTACGAGCAGTACTTC.

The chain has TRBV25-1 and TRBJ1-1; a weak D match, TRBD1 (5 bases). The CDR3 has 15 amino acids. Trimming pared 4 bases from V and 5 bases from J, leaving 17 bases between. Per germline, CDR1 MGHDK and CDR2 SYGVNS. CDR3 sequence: CASSARVTELTEAFF. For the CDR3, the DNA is TGTGCCAGCAGTGCTAGAGTGACAGAACTGACTGAAGCTTTCTTT.

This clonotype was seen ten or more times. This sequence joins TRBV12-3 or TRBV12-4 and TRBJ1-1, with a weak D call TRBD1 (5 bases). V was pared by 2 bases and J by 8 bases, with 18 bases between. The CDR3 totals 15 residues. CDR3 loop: CASSLRDPTGKEAFF. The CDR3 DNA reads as TGTGCCAGCAGTTTAAGGGACCCCACCGGGAAAGAAGCTTTCTTT.

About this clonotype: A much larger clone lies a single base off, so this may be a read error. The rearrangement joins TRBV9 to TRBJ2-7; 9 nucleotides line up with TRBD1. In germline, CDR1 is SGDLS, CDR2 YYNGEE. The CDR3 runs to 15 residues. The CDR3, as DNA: TGTGCCAGCAGCGTAGGGCGGGACAGGGTCCACGAGCAGCACTTC. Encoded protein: CASSVGRDRVHEQHF.

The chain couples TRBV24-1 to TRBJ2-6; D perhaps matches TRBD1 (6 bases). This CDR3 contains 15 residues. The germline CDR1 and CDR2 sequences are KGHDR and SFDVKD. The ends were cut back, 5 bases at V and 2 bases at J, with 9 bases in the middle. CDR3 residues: CATSAAGAGANVLTF. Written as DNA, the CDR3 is TGTGCCACCAGTGCAGCAGGGGCTGGGGCCAACGTCCTGACTTTC.